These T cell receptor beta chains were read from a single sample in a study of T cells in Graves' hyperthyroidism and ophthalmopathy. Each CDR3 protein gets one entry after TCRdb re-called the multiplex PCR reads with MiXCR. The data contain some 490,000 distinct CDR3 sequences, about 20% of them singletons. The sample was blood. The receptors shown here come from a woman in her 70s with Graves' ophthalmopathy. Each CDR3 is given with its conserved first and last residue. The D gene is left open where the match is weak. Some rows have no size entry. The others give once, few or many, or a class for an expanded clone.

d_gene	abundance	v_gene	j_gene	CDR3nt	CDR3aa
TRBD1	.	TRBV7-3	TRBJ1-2	TGTGCCAGCAGCTTACGTAAAAAACGGTTTGGGACAGGGGCCGGCTACACCTTC	CASSLRKKRFGTGAGYTF
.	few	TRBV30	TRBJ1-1	TGTGCCTGGAGTACTGCAAGAACAGGGATAATGAACACTGAAGCTTTCTTT	CAWSTARTGIMNTEAFF
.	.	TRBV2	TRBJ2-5	TGTGCCAGCAGATTCTACAGAAAAGAGACCCAGTACTTC	CASRFYRKETQYF
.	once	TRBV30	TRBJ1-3	TGTGCCTGGAGTGTAGACAGGGGAAACACCATATATTTT	CAWSVDRGNTIYF
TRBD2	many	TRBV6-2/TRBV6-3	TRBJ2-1	TGTGCCACCTCCGGGACTAGGAACTGGAATGAGCAGTTCTTC	CATSGTRNWNEQFF
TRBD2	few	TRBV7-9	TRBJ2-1	TGTGCCAGCAGCCTTAGCGGGAGGTTAACTGATGAGCAGTTCTTC	CASSLSGRLTDEQFF
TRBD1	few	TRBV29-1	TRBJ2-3	TGCAGCGTTGAAGGACTACAGGGGGCCGCAGATACGCAGTATTTT	CSVEGLQGAADTQYF
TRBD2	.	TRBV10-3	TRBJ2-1	TGTGCCATCATCGCCAGCGGGACGGGGGATAGGTTCTTC	CAIIASGTGDRFF
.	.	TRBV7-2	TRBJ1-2	TGTGCCAGCAGCTTAAATGAAGGCTATGGCTACACCTTC	CASSLNEGYGYTF
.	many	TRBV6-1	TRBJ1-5	TGTGCCAGCAGTTTTTCGTTAATCGGACGCGATCAGCCCCAGCATTTT	CASSFSLIGRDQPQHF
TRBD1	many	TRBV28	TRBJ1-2	TGTGCCAGCAGGGGGACAGGACTCGTTGTTTCGTATGGCTACACCTTC	CASRGTGLVVSYGYTF
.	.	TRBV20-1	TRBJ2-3	TGCAGTGCTACAACAGATACGCAGTATTTT	CSATTDTQYF
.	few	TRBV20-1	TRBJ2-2	TGCAGTGCCCGGGACGCTTCGAACACCGGGGAGCTGTTTTTT	CSARDASNTGELFF
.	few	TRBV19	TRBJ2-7	TGTGCCAGTAGTGCCACCGACCGCTACGAGCAGTACTTC	CASSATDRYEQYF
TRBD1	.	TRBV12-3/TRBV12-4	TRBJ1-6	TGTGCCAGCAGTCAAGACAGGGGGTCTTTTTCGAATTCACCCCTCCACTTT	CASSQDRGSFSNSPLHF
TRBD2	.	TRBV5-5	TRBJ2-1	TGTGCCAGCAGCTTGAATCCAGCGGGACGGTATGAGCAGTTCTTC	CASSLNPAGRYEQFF
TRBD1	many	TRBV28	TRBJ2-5	TGTGCCAGCAGTTTAGTCAGGGGGACCCAAGAGACCCAGTACTTC	CASSLVRGTQETQYF
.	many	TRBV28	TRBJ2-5	TGTGCCACCCAATCGAGTCAAGAGACCCAGTACTTC	CATQSSQETQYF
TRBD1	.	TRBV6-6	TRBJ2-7	TGTGCCAGCAGTTACCAAACAGGGGCCTCCTACGAGCAGTACTTC	CASSYQTGASYEQYF
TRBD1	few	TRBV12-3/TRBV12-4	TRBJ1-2	TGTGCCAGCAGTGGACAGGGCGTAAACTCTAACTATGGCTACACCTTC	CASSGQGVNSNYGYTF